The rows below give T cell receptor beta chains drawn from one sample of a study of blood T cell repertoires in COVID-19. Profiled with immunoSEQ multiplex PCR; TCRdb holds only in-frame clones, not every one. The sample contains a few hundred thousand clones, roughly 89% of which appear only once. The sequenced sample was PBMCs or T cells enriched from blood (not recorded which). The receptors here all came from a woman aged 18-29 years with acute COVID-19. CDR3s include the opening cysteine and the closing phenylalanine or tryptophan. Each record gives: V gene, clone size, D gene, J gene, CDR3 protein, CDR3 DNA. D genes are given only for firm matches. The size of a clone is reported for some rows only, either as once, few or many, or as a class for expanded clones.

v_call: TRBV28
clone_size: NA
d_call: NA
j_call: TRBJ1-6
cdr3_aa: CASRSSWVIGNSPLHF
cdr3_nt: TGTGCCAGCAGATCTAGTTGGGTCATTGGGAATTCACCCCTCCACTTT

v_call: TRBV30
clone_size: NA
d_call: NA
j_call: TRBJ1-4
cdr3_aa: CAWSPRFGRNEKLFF
cdr3_nt: TGTGCCTGGAGTCCCCGGTTTGGGAGGAATGAAAAACTGTTTTTT

v_call: TRBV19
clone_size: NA
d_call: TRBD2
j_call: TRBJ2-3
cdr3_aa: CASSINSGSSDTQYF
cdr3_nt: TGTGCCAGTAGTATCAATAGCGGGAGTTCAGATACGCAGTATTTT

v_call: TRBV9
clone_size: NA
d_call: TRBD2
j_call: TRBJ2-2
cdr3_aa: CASSDGLAGGTGELFF
cdr3_nt: TGTGCCAGCAGCGACGGACTAGCGGGAGGGACCGGGGAGCTGTTTTTT

v_call: TRBV10-1
clone_size: once
d_call: TRBD2
j_call: TRBJ2-1
cdr3_aa: CASSESRTSALREQFF
cdr3_nt: TGCGCCAGCAGTGAGTCCAGGACTAGCGCCCTACGGGAGCAGTTCTTC

v_call: TRBV28
clone_size: NA
d_call: NA
j_call: TRBJ1-1
cdr3_aa: CATTNPPAEAFF
cdr3_nt: TGTGCCACCACGAATCCCCCGGCTGAAGCTTTCTTT

v_call: TRBV11-3
clone_size: NA
d_call: NA
j_call: TRBJ2-1
cdr3_aa: CASSLDPAGNNEQFF
cdr3_nt: TGTGCCAGCAGCTTAGATCCGGCCGGGAACAATGAGCAGTTCTTC

v_call: TRBV2
clone_size: NA
d_call: TRBD2
j_call: TRBJ2-2
cdr3_aa: CASRLGLAETGELFF
cdr3_nt: TGTGCCAGCAGGTTGGGACTAGCGGAAACCGGGGAGCTGTTTTTT

v_call: TRBV7-3
clone_size: NA
d_call: TRBD2
j_call: TRBJ2-2
cdr3_aa: CASSAPGLAGVPGELFF
cdr3_nt: TGTGCCAGCAGCGCACCGGGACTAGCGGGAGTCCCCGGGGAGCTGTTTTTT

v_call: TRBV14
clone_size: NA
d_call: NA
j_call: TRBJ1-2
cdr3_aa: CASSQTGYGYTF
cdr3_nt: TGTGCCAGCAGCCAGACAGGTTATGGCTACACCTTC

v_call: TRBV7-9
clone_size: NA
d_call: TRBD1
j_call: TRBJ1-4
cdr3_aa: CASSSSRQGWNEKLFF
cdr3_nt: TGTGCCAGCAGCTCTTCCAGACAGGGGTGGAATGAAAAACTGTTTTTT

v_call: TRBV5-1
clone_size: NA
d_call: NA
j_call: TRBJ1-2
cdr3_aa: CASSLDISNYGYTF
cdr3_nt: TGCGCCAGCAGCTTGGACATATCTAACTATGGCTACACCTTC

v_call: TRBV7-2
clone_size: NA
d_call: TRBD2
j_call: TRBJ2-7
cdr3_aa: CASSSLATDYEQYF
cdr3_nt: TGTGCCAGCAGCTCACTAGCGACCGACTACGAGCAGTACTTC

v_call: TRBV4-2
clone_size: NA
d_call: NA
j_call: TRBJ1-3
cdr3_aa: CASSQDPPGSGSGNTIYF
cdr3_nt: TGTGCCAGCAGCCAAGATCCCCCGGGAAGTGGCTCTGGAAACACCATATATTTT

v_call: TRBV11-2
clone_size: NA
d_call: TRBD2
j_call: TRBJ2-7
cdr3_aa: CASSFLAGVPYEQYF
cdr3_nt: TGTGCCAGCAGCTTCTTAGCGGGAGTCCCCTACGAGCAGTACTTC

v_call: TRBV5-1
clone_size: NA
d_call: TRBD1
j_call: TRBJ2-7
cdr3_aa: CASSLANVAGGSYEQYF
cdr3_nt: TGCGCCAGCAGCTTGGCCAATGTCGCAGGGGGCTCCTACGAGCAGTACTTC

v_call: TRBV5-6
clone_size: NA
d_call: TRBD2
j_call: TRBJ2-1
cdr3_aa: CASKQLSGSGNEQFF
cdr3_nt: TGTGCCAGCAAACAACTTAGCGGGAGTGGCAATGAGCAGTTCTTC

v_call: TRBV7-2
clone_size: NA
d_call: TRBD1
j_call: TRBJ2-3
cdr3_aa: CASSLLGTVTDTQYF
cdr3_nt: TGTGCCAGCAGCTTATTAGGGACAGTCACAGATACGCAGTATTTT

v_call: TRBV19
clone_size: NA
d_call: NA
j_call: TRBJ2-3
cdr3_aa: CASSRGLAGTDTQYF
cdr3_nt: TGTGCCAGTAGTCGAGGGCTAGCAGGCACAGATACGCAGTATTTT

v_call: TRBV18
clone_size: NA
d_call: NA
j_call: TRBJ1-5
cdr3_aa: CASAPAANQPQHF
cdr3_nt: TGTGCCAGTGCACCGGCGGCCAATCAGCCCCAGCATTTT

v_call: TRBV5-1
clone_size: NA
d_call: TRBD1
j_call: TRBJ2-7
cdr3_aa: CASSLGTGEYRKYF
cdr3_nt: TGCGCCAGCAGCCTGGGGACAGGGGAATATAGGAAGTACTTC

v_call: TRBV27
clone_size: few
d_call: NA
j_call: TRBJ1-2
cdr3_aa: CASSHHPSYGYTF
cdr3_nt: TGTGCCAGCAGCCACCACCCCAGCTATGGCTACACCTTC

v_call: TRBV28
clone_size: NA
d_call: NA
j_call: TRBJ1-2
cdr3_aa: CASSLSGGSGYTF
cdr3_nt: TGTGCCAGCAGTTTATCGGGGGGTAGCGGCTACACCTTC

v_call: TRBV27
clone_size: NA
d_call: TRBD2
j_call: TRBJ2-7
cdr3_aa: CASSFELAGAGEQYF
cdr3_nt: TGTGCCAGCAGTTTTGAACTAGCGGGAGCTGGGGAGCAGTACTTC

v_call: TRBV4-2
clone_size: once
d_call: NA
j_call: TRBJ2-7
cdr3_aa: CASSQELDSRWEQYF
cdr3_nt: TGTGCCAGCAGCCAAGAATTGGACTCCCGGTGGGAGCAGTACTTC

v_call: TRBV27
clone_size: NA
d_call: NA
j_call: TRBJ1-5
cdr3_aa: CASSLKGQGNPHGNQPQHF
cdr3_nt: TGTGCCAGCAGTTTAAAGGGGCAGGGTAACCCCCATGGCAATCAGCCCCAGCATTTT

v_call: TRBV3-1/TRBV3-2
clone_size: NA
d_call: TRBD2
j_call: TRBJ2-3
cdr3_aa: CASSDLTSGAAGDTQYF
cdr3_nt: TGTGCCAGCAGCGATCTAACTAGCGGGGCCGCTGGGGATACGCAGTATTTT

v_call: TRBV12-3/TRBV12-4
clone_size: NA
d_call: NA
j_call: TRBJ1-1
cdr3_aa: CASRRSSNTEAFF
cdr3_nt: TGTGCCAGCAGACGGTCATCGAACACTGAAGCTTTCTTT

v_call: TRBV19
clone_size: NA
d_call: TRBD1
j_call: TRBJ2-2
cdr3_aa: CASIPTGATGELFF
cdr3_nt: TGTGCCAGTATCCCGACAGGGGCCACCGGGGAGCTGTTTTTT

v_call: TRBV29-1
clone_size: NA
d_call: NA
j_call: TRBJ2-1
cdr3_aa: CSVNGDFTGEQFF
cdr3_nt: TGCAGCGTGAATGGGGATTTTACAGGTGAGCAGTTCTTC

v_call: TRBV28
clone_size: once
d_call: TRBD1
j_call: TRBJ1-1
cdr3_aa: CASSITGGTEAFF
cdr3_nt: TGTGCCAGCAGTATTACAGGGGGCACTGAAGCTTTCTTT

v_call: TRBV3-1/TRBV3-2
clone_size: NA
d_call: TRBD1
j_call: TRBJ2-7
cdr3_aa: CASSQGTGGSYEQYF
cdr3_nt: TGTGCCAGCAGCCAGGGGACAGGGGGTTCCTACGAGCAGTACTTC

v_call: TRBV11-2
clone_size: NA
d_call: TRBD1
j_call: TRBJ2-3
cdr3_aa: CASLGGQGTDTQYF
cdr3_nt: TGTGCCAGCCTGGGGGGACAGGGGACAGATACGCAGTATTTT

v_call: TRBV11-3
clone_size: NA
d_call: NA
j_call: TRBJ1-2
cdr3_aa: CASSSPRGGVSSNYGYTF
cdr3_nt: TGTGCCAGCAGCTCGCCCCGTGGGGGGGTTTCCTCTAACTATGGCTACACCTTC

v_call: TRBV27
clone_size: NA
d_call: TRBD1
j_call: TRBJ1-2
cdr3_aa: CASSNLGTGGGYTF
cdr3_nt: TGTGCCAGCTCCAACCTCGGGACAGGGGGGGGCTACACCTTC

v_call: TRBV7-6
clone_size: NA
d_call: TRBD2
j_call: TRBJ2-1
cdr3_aa: CASSQGTRPYNEQFF
cdr3_nt: TGTGCCAGCAGCCAAGGGACTAGACCGTACAATGAGCAGTTCTTC